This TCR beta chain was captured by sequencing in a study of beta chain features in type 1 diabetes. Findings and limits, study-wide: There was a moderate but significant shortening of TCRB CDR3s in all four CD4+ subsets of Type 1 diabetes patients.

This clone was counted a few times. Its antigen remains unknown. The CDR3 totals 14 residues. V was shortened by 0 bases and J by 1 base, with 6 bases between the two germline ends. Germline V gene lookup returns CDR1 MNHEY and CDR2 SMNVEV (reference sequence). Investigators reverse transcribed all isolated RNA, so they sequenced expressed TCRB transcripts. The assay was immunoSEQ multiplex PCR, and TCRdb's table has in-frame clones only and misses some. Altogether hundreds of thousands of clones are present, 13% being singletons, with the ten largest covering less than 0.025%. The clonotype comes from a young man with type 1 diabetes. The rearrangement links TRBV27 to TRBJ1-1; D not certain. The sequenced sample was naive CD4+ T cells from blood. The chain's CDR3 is CASSLSGSNTEAFF. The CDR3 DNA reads TGTGCCAGCAGTTTATCCGGTTCGAACACTGAAGCTTTCTTT.